A selection of T cell receptor beta chains follows, all from one sample in a study of T cells in narcolepsy. Generated by immunoSEQ multiplex PCR, the TCRdb table keeps only in-frame clones and is missing some. The sample has roughly 35,000 clones, around 80% seen once. Sample: memory (CD45RA-) CD4+ T cells from blood. These receptors all stem from a human donor in good health. Both conserved end residues are part of each CDR3. Each record gives: D gene, J gene, V gene, CDR3 protein. A D gene is named only where the DNA matches it firmly.

TRBD2,TRBJ2-7,TRBV18,CASSPWGSGGRQYF
-,TRBJ1-4,TRBV5-4,CASSLRTNEKLFF
-,TRBJ1-2,TRBV10-3,CAISEWAGSDTF
-,TRBJ1-4,TRBV10-2,CASSNSMEKLFF
TRBD2,TRBJ2-3,TRBV2,CASSEARLAGGRSTDTQYF
TRBD1,TRBJ1-2,TRBV6-5,CASKITGEGYGYTF
TRBD1,TRBJ2-7,TRBV7-9,CASSRTGAYEQYF
TRBD2,TRBJ2-2,TRBV10-1,CASRGLSNTGELFF
TRBD1,TRBJ2-7,TRBV28,CASSLFRVRGYEQYF
-,TRBJ2-3,TRBV28,CASSYGRPSSDTQYF
-,TRBJ2-1,TRBV4-2,CASSQDAPGSFHNEQFF
-,TRBJ2-7,TRBV7-2,CASSLSDDSSSYEQYF
-,TRBJ2-7,TRBV5-1,CASSSKISSYEQYF
TRBD2,TRBJ2-5,TRBV7-2,CASSSLAGGQGTQYF
-,TRBJ2-7,TRBV11-1,CASSLGPPRGYEQYF
TRBD1,TRBJ2-7,TRBV7-2,CASSLGGQVYEQYF
TRBD2,TRBJ2-1,TRBV4-2,CASSQDLAGRNEQFF
-,TRBJ1-5,TRBV28,CASRAQGSNQPQHF
-,TRBJ2-7,TRBV11-2,CASSLVGTYYEQYF
-,TRBJ2-7,TRBV5-1,CASSLVDARPEQYF
-,TRBJ1-2,TRBV7-2,CASSRNIGSRDYGYTF
-,TRBJ2-7,TRBV7-2,CASSRVGYSTYEQYF
-,TRBJ1-5,TRBV7-2,CASSPQLNQPQHF
-,TRBJ2-7,TRBV12-2,CASRPRGGSYEQYF
-,TRBJ2-1,TRBV9,CASSVGSFLSNEQFF
-,TRBJ2-6,TRBV13,CATRGLSGANVLTF
TRBD1,TRBJ2-7,TRBV5-1,CASSLSITGGVYEQYF
TRBD2,TRBJ2-1,TRBV7-3,CASSLGGSIPNEQFF
TRBD2,TRBJ2-3,TRBV27,CASSLSLAADTQYF
-,TRBJ2-7,TRBV7-2,CASSRQGPLGEQYF
-,TRBJ2-7,TRBV19,CASSKVRVTRTYEQYF
TRBD1,TRBJ1-2,TRBV4-3,CASSQDLGTGINYGYTF
TRBD1,TRBJ2-5,TRBV5-8,CASSLGQGYETQYF
TRBD1,TRBJ1-5,TRBV5-1,CASSPGQAPNQPQHF
-,TRBJ2-3,TRBV15,CATSRDLAATRTDTQYF
-,TRBJ1-1,TRBV19,CATRSRRGNTEAFF
-,TRBJ1-6,TRBV5-6,CASSLPDGRYNSPLHF
-,TRBJ2-5,TRBV19,CASSIPGSGDQYF
-,TRBJ2-3,TRBV27,CASSFGGTATDTQYF
TRBD2,TRBJ2-3,TRBV9,CASSQPPGGSGRVGTDTQYF
TRBD2,TRBJ2-3,TRBV9,CASSVAISGRIGTLTDTQYF
-,TRBJ2-3,TRBV7-2,CASSTRQVTDTQYF
-,TRBJ2-5,TRBV7-9,CASSLAEGAETQYF
-,-,TRBV28,CASSFQAYEQYF
-,TRBJ2-3,TRBV5-1,CASSLEGRADTQYF
-,TRBJ1-2,TRBV10-3,CAFALSREGSYTF
-,TRBJ2-7,TRBV27,CASSLKSGDYEQYF
-,TRBJ2-1,TRBV9,CASSARGAGNEQFF
-,TRBJ1-2,TRBV11-2,CASSSRLTGFYYGYTF
TRBD2,TRBJ2-1,TRBV7-3,CASSPSGGGPLIEQFF
TRBD2,TRBJ2-5,TRBV9,CASSLFRTSAQETQYF
TRBD2,TRBJ2-3,TRBV6-6,CASRTAGVGTDTQYF
-,TRBJ2-3,TRBV7-3,CASSLTGVDTQYF
-,TRBJ2-2,TRBV5-1,CASSSGPTGELFF
TRBD2,TRBJ2-5,TRBV2,CASSAGTSGRYETQYF
-,TRBJ2-7,TRBV5-1,CASRQVPYEQYF